This is a list of T cell receptor beta chains from one sample in a study of blood T cell repertoires in COVID-19. The repertoire was sequenced with immunoSEQ multiplex PCR; TCRdb's copy has only in-frame clones and lacks some. The data contain some 200,000 clones, over 75% of them singletons. Sequencing was performed on peripheral blood. These receptors all stem from a woman aged 70-85 years with acute or convalescent COVID-19. The CDR3 runs from the conserved cysteine through the conserved F or W. The D gene is left open where the match is weak. Only part of the rows carry a size: once, few, many, or a class if the clone is expanded.

J gene,clone size,D gene,V gene,CDR3 protein,CDR3 DNA
TRBJ1-1,-,-,TRBV7-6,CASSLNGGAANTEAFF,TGTGCCAGCAGCTTAAATGGAGGCGCGGCAAACACTGAAGCTTTCTTT
TRBJ1-1,once,TRBD1,TRBV7-9,CASSLRQGADTEAFF,TGTGCCAGCAGCTTAAGACAGGGGGCAGACACTGAAGCTTTCTTT
TRBJ2-5,-,-,TRBV7-3,CASSPEREETQYF,TGTGCCAGCAGCCCCGAGCGGGAAGAGACCCAGTACTTC
TRBJ1-1,-,TRBD1,TRBV18,CASSLDRVEAFF,TGTGCCAGCTCACTGGACAGGGTTGAAGCTTTCTTT
TRBJ2-7,-,TRBD1,TRBV7-2,CASSLQTGVMTYEQYF,TGTGCCAGCAGCCTCCAGACAGGGGTTATGACCTACGAGCAGTACTTC
TRBJ2-7,-,TRBD2,TRBV6-5,CASRLSGSVYEQYF,TGTGCCAGCCGTCTTAGCGGGAGCGTCTACGAGCAGTACTTC
TRBJ2-5,-,TRBD2,TRBV27,CASSSQAGGEETQYF,TGTGCCAGCAGTTCCCAAGCGGGAGGGGAGGAGACCCAGTACTTC
TRBJ2-7,few,TRBD1,TRBV7-3,CASSVGDRPYEQYF,TGTGCCAGCAGCGTGGGGGACAGACCCTACGAGCAGTACTTC
TRBJ1-3,-,-,TRBV5-6,CASSTTDRSASGNAIYF,TGTGCCAGCAGTACCACCGACAGGTCTGCCTCTGGAAACGCCATATATTTT
TRBJ2-1,-,-,TRBV7-6,CASSLAGHPNEQFF,TGTGCCAGCAGCTTAGCTGGACACCCAAATGAGCAGTTCTTC
TRBJ1-1,-,-,TRBV6-5,CASSYRGRNTEAFF,TGTGCCAGCAGTTACAGGGGCAGGAACACTGAAGCTTTCTTT
TRBJ1-5,-,TRBD1,TRBV5-1,CASSLTGGLNQPQHF,TGCGCCAGCAGCTTGACAGGGGGACTCAATCAGCCCCAGCATTTT
TRBJ1-2,-,-,TRBV19,CASSIVRQSEGYTF,TGTGCCAGTAGTATTGTGCGACAAAGTGAAGGCTACACCTTC
TRBJ2-7,-,TRBD2,TRBV9,CASSEGAGHNYYEQYF,TGTGCCAGCAGCGAGGGAGCGGGGCATAACTACTACGAGCAGTACTTC
TRBJ2-1,-,-,TRBV19,CASSMQGGYNEQFF,TGTGCCAGTAGTATGCAGGGGGGCTACAATGAGCAGTTCTTC
TRBJ1-4,-,TRBD1,TRBV6-6,CASSPGQGGTNEKLFF,TGTGCCAGCAGTCCCGGACAGGGGGGAACTAATGAAAAACTGTTTTTT
TRBJ2-2,-,-,TRBV6-5,CASRVKGVTGELFF,TGTGCCAGCAGAGTAAAGGGAGTCACCGGGGAGCTGTTTTTT
TRBJ2-7,once,-,TRBV9,CASSVGQGLGEQYF,TGTGCCAGCAGCGTAGGACAGGGACTAGGCGAGCAGTACTTC
TRBJ1-1,-,TRBD1,TRBV29-1,CSVQRGPGVEAFF,TGCAGCGTCCAAAGGGGGCCAGGCGTTGAAGCTTTCTTT
TRBJ1-5,-,-,TRBV6-5,CASSYQINQPQHF,TGTGCCAGCAGTTACCAGATCAATCAGCCCCAGCATTTT
TRBJ2-1,-,TRBD2,TRBV14,CASSLGGGSAGGRNEQFF,TGTGCCAGCAGCCTAGGGGGCGGATCAGCGGGAGGACGGAATGAGCAGTTCTTC
TRBJ2-7,-,-,TRBV5-1,CASSLGETGVQYF,TGCGCCAGCAGCTTGGGTGAGACAGGAGTGCAGTACTTC
TRBJ2-5,-,-,TRBV9,CASSAGAQYQETQYF,TGTGCCAGCAGCGCGGGAGCACAGTACCAAGAGACCCAGTACTTC
TRBJ2-2,-,TRBD2,TRBV2,CASSEYAIDRGAGELFF,TGTGCCAGCAGCGAGTATGCTATTGATCGGGGGGCCGGGGAGCTGTTTTTT
TRBJ2-3,few,TRBD2,TRBV6-1,CASSALSSGRGDTQYF,TGTGCCAGCAGTGCCCTTTCTAGCGGGAGAGGTGATACGCAGTATTTT
TRBJ1-2,-,TRBD1,TRBV28,CASSTTGVLIYSGYTF,TGTGCCAGCAGTACTACAGGGGTTTTGATTTATAGTGGCTACACCTTC
TRBJ2-1,-,-,TRBV7-9,CASSLADNEQFF,TGTGCCAGCAGCTTGGCAGACAATGAGCAGTTCTTC
TRBJ2-7,-,TRBD1,TRBV19,CASSPFGQARMINYEQYF,TGTGCCAGTAGCCCCTTCGGACAGGCCCGAATGATAAATTACGAGCAGTACTTC
TRBJ2-3,-,-,TRBV7-3,CASSIPGDTQYF,TGTGCCAGCAGCATTCCCGGAGATACGCAGTATTTT
TRBJ2-1,-,TRBD2,TRBV30,CAWSGTRGYDEQFF,TGTGCCTGGTCCGGGACTAGAGGTTACGATGAGCAGTTCTTC
TRBJ2-1,once,-,TRBV5-6,CASSTGSYNEQFF,TGTGCCAGCAGTACGGGATCCTACAATGAGCAGTTCTTC
TRBJ2-7,-,TRBD1,TRBV3-1/TRBV3-2,CASSRQGARGEQYF,TGTGCCAGCAGCCGACAGGGGGCTCGAGGCGAGCAGTACTTC